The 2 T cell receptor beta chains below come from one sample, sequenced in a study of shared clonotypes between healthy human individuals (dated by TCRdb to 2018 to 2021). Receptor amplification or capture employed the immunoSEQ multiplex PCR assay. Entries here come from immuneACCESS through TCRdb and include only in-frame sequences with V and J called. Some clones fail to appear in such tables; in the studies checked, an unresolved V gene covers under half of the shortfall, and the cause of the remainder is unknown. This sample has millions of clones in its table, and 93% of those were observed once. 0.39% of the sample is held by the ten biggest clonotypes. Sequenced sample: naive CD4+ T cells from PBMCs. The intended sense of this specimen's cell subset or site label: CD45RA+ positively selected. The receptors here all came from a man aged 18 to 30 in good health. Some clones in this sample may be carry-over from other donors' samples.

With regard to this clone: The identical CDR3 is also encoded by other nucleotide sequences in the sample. CDR3 DNA sequence: TGTGCCATCAGTGAGTCGGGGGGGACAGATACGCAGTATTTT. This encodes CAISESGGTDTQYF. The chain joins TRBV10-3 to TRBJ2-3; 7 bases agree with TRBD2. The ends lost 0 bases at V and 3 bases at J; junction bases unmatched: 0. The CDR3 length is 14 residues. In germline, CDR1 is ENHRY, CDR2 SYGVKD.

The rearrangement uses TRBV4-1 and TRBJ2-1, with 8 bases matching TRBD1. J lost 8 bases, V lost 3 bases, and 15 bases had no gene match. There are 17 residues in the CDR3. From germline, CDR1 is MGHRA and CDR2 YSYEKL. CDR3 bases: TGCGCCAGCAGCCAGAGCCCCCAAAGGACAGGGTGGGATGAGCAGTTCTTC. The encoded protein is CASSQSPQRTGWDEQFF.